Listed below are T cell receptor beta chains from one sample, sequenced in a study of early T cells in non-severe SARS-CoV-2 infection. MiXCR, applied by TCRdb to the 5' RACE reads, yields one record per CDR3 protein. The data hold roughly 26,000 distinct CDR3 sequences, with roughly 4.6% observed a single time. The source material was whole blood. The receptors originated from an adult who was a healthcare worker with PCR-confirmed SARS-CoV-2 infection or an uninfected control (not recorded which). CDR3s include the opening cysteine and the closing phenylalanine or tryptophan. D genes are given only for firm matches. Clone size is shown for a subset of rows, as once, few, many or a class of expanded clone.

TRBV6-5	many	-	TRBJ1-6	TGTGCCAGCAGTTACCACGGACGGAAGAGCTCCTATAATTCACCCCTCCACTTT	CASSYHGRKSSYNSPLHF
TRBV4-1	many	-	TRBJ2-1	TGCGCCAGCACCCTCTCTGGATCGGGGGTGAATGAGCAGTTCTTC	CASTLSGSGVNEQFF
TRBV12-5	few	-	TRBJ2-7	TGTGCTAGTGGATCCCAGGTTTCCTACGAGCAGTACTTC	CASGSQVSYEQYF
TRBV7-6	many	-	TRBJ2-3	TGTGCCAGCAGCTCCTCCCCGGGGCAAACAGATACGCAGTATTTT	CASSSSPGQTDTQYF
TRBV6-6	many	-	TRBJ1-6	TGTGCCAGCGGGTACTCCTATAATTCACCCCTCCACTTT	CASGYSYNSPLHF
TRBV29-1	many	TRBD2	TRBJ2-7	TGCAGCGTTGAACCAGCTAGCGGGGGCTACGAGCAGTACTTC	CSVEPASGGYEQYF
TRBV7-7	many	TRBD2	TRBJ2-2	TGTGCCAGCAGCTCGACCAGCGGGGGGGCCTTCACCGGGGAGCTGTTTTTT	CASSSTSGGAFTGELFF
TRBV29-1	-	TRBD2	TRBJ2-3	TGCAGCGTTGAAGACCGGGGACTAGCGGGGGGCGCTAGCACAGATACGCAGTATTTT	CSVEDRGLAGGASTDTQYF
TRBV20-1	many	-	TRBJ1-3	TGCAGTGCGGGTAGAGGACTCACCTCTGGAAACACCATATATTTT	CSAGRGLTSGNTIYF
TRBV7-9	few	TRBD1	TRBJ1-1	TGTGCCAGCAGCTTAATCCCAGGGGGAGCTTTCTTT	CASSLIPGGAFF
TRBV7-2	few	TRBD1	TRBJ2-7	TGTGCCAGCAGCTTGGAAAGGGGGCCCTACGAGCAGTACTTC	CASSLERGPYEQYF
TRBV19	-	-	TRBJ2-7	TGTGCCAGTTGGGGAGGCTACGAGCAGTACTTC	CASWGGYEQYF
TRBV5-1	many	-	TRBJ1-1	TGCGCCAGCAGCCAGTATGAAGGCAGCACTGAAGCTTTCTTT	CASSQYEGSTEAFF
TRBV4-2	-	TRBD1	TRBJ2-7	TGTGCCAGCAGCCAAGATAAGGCTGGGACAGGGACTTCACAGCAGTACTTC	CASSQDKAGTGTSQQYF
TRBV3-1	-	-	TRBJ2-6	TGTGCCAGCAGCCAGCCCGTTTCCCCATCTGGGGCCAACGTCCTGACTTTC	CASSQPVSPSGANVLTF
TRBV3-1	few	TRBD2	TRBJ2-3	TGTGCCAGCAGCTACAGATCCCGAGCGGGGGGGCAAGATACGCAGTATTTT	CASSYRSRAGGQDTQYF
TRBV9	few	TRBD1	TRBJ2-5	TGTGCCAGCAGCCTATCCCAGGGGGCAGGGGAGACCCAGTACTTC	CASSLSQGAGETQYF
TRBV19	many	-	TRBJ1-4	TGTGCCAGCCATCAGTATTCAGGGAGTAGTGAAAAACTGTTTTTT	CASHQYSGSSEKLFF
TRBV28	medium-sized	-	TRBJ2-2	TGTGCCAGCAGTTTATTGGGGGAGGCCGGGGAGCTGTTTTTT	CASSLLGEAGELFF
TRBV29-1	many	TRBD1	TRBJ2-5	TGCAGCGTTGAAGGGCTGGTGGTCAGGGGGCGTGGGCAAGAGACCCAGTACTTC	CSVEGLVVRGRGQETQYF
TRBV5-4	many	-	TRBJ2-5	TGTGCCAGCAGCTTGGGACGGACTCAAGAGACCCAGTACTTC	CASSLGRTQETQYF
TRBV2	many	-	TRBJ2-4	TGTGCCAGCGGGTCGGAAGGAATAGCCAAAAACATTCAGTACTTC	CASGSEGIAKNIQYF
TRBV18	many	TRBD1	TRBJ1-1	TGTGCCAGCTCACCCGAGACAGGGTCGAGGAACACTGAAGCTTTCTTT	CASSPETGSRNTEAFF
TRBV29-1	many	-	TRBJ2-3	TGCAGCGTTGCTCCCCCCGACTGGACAGATACGCAGTATTTT	CSVAPPDWTDTQYF
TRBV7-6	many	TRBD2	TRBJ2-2	TGTGCCAGCAGCCAAATGCGGGGGGCCGGGGAGCTGTTTTTT	CASSQMRGAGELFF
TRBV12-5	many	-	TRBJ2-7	TGTGCTAGTGGCGGGACGGACTACGAGCAGTACTTC	CASGGTDYEQYF
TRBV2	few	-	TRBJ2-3	TGTGCCAGCGAGGGGGTTTTTTCAGATACGCAGTATTTT	CASEGVFSDTQYF
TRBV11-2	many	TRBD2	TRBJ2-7	TGTGCCAGCAGCTTATCAACCGGACTAGCGGGGGGGCTGTACGAGCAGTACTTC	CASSLSTGLAGGLYEQYF
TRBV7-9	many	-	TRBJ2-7	TGTGCCAGCAGCGCCCAATACGAGCAGTACTTC	CASSAQYEQYF
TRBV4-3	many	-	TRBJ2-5	TGCGCCAGCAGCCAAGATCGGGACCGTCTTGAGACCCAGTACTTC	CASSQDRDRLETQYF
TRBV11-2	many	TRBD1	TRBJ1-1	TGTGCCAGCAGGGTTCAGGGACAGAAGAACACTGAAGCTTTCTTT	CASRVQGQKNTEAFF
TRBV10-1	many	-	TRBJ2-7	TGCGCCAGCAGTATCACACCCTACGAGCAGTACTTC	CASSITPYEQYF
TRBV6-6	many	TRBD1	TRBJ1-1	TGTGCCAGCAGGGGGACAGGGGATATGGGTACTGAAGCTTTCTTT	CASRGTGDMGTEAFF
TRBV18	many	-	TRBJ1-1	TGTGCCAGCTCACCACCGGGTGTTCGCACTGAAGCTTTCTTT	CASSPPGVRTEAFF
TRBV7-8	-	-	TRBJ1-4	TGTGCCAGCAGCCCGTACCGGACAGCTAATGAAAAACTGTTTTTT	CASSPYRTANEKLFF
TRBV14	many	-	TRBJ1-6	TGTGCCAGCAGCCAAGGACAGGACGGGTCACCCCTCCACTTT	CASSQGQDGSPLHF
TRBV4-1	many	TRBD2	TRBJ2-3	TGCGCCAGCAGCCAAGATACAGTAGCGGGGGATACGCAGTATTTT	CASSQDTVAGDTQYF
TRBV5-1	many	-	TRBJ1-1	TGCGCCAGCAGCTTAATGGGGAACATGAACACTGAAGCTTTCTTT	CASSLMGNMNTEAFF
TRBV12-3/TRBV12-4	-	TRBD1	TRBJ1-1	TGTGCCAGCAGCACATCCGGGACAGGAGCCCCAGCTTTCTTT	CASSTSGTGAPAFF
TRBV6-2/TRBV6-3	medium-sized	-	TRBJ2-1	TGTGCCAGCAGTTCCATCATCCTAGCGAAACCTTCCAATGAGCAGTTCTTC	CASSSIILAKPSNEQFF
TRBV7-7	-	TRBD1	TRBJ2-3	TGTGCTAGCAGCCCCCTGGGACAGCCCACAGATACGCAGTATTTT	CASSPLGQPTDTQYF
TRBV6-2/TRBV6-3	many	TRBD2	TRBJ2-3	TGTGCCAGCACAGTTACGGATGGGCGGGAGCTCACAGATACGCAGTATTTT	CASTVTDGRELTDTQYF
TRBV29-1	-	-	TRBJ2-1	TGCAGCGCCTCTTACTCCGAGCAGTTCTTC	CSASYSEQFF
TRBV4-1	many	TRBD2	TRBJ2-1	TGCGCCAGCAGGGACTTGGGGGGAGGGAGCTCCTACAATGAGCAGTTCTTC	CASRDLGGGSSYNEQFF
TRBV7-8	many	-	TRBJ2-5	TGTGCCAGCAGCTTATGGGGCATTCTCGAGACCCAGTACTTC	CASSLWGILETQYF
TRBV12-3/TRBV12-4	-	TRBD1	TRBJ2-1	TGTGCCAGCAGTTTCCTCCGGGACAGGGGGTTCTTC	CASSFLRDRGFF
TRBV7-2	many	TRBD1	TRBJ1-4	TGTGCCAGCAGCCGGGACAGCACTAATGAAAAACTGTTTTTT	CASSRDSTNEKLFF
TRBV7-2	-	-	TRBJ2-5	TGTGCCAGCAGCTTAGAAGCAGGGCGGTGGGAGACCCAGTACTTC	CASSLEAGRWETQYF
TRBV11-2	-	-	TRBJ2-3	TGTGCCAGCAGCAGGACGGAAGATACGCAGTATTTT	CASSRTEDTQYF
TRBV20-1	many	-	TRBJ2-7	TGCAGTGTAACCAGTTTGTTCAACACCTACGAGCAGTACTTC	CSVTSLFNTYEQYF
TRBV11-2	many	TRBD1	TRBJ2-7	TGTGCCAGCAGCTTAGATTTCTCAGGGGGCTTTTCCTACGAGCAGTACTTC	CASSLDFSGGFSYEQYF
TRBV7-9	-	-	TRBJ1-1	TGTGCCAGCAGCTTTGGTACGACCACTGAAGCTTTCTTT	CASSFGTTTEAFF
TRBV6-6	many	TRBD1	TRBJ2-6	TGTGCCAGCAGTTCCACACAGGGGACAGCCTACTCTGGGGCCAACGTCCTGACTTTC	CASSSTQGTAYSGANVLTF
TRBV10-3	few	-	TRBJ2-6	TGTGCCATCAGTGATGTGACCTCTGGGGCCAACGTCCTGACTTTC	CAISDVTSGANVLTF
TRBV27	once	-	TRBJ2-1	TGTGCCAGCAGTGAACAGGTGGGCCCCTGGGATGAGCAGTTCTTC	CASSEQVGPWDEQFF
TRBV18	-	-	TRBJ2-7	TGTGCCAGCTCACCAAAAGACAGGTCCGGTGGATACGAGCAGTACTTC	CASSPKDRSGGYEQYF
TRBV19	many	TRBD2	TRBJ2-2	TGTGCCGGGGAGGGTATCACCGGGGAGCTGTTTTTT	CAGEGITGELFF